Below, 20 T cell receptor beta chains from the same sample are listed, as sequenced in a study of a mutant IDH1 vaccine in newly diagnosed glioma. Time point reported: week 47, end of study. Each vaccine dose was 300 ug of mutant IDH1 20-mer peptide, with topical imiquimod. Clones were sequenced by immunoSEQ multiplex PCR, and TCRdb holds only the in-frame ones, with some missing. The top ten hold under 4% of the sample, which has approximately 25,000 clones, 82% seen once. These TCRs are of unknown antigen specificity. The source was PBMCs, collected from a glioma patient whose treatment included an IDH1 peptide vaccine. These receptors originate from a man aged 40-50 years with glioma. Some clones in this sample may be carry-over from other donors' samples.

The chain carries TRBV7-9 and TRBJ1-1; possible D gene TRBD1, 5 bases. In germline, CDR1 is SEHNR, CDR2 FQNEAQ (reference sequence). The germline V and J ends were trimmed by 0 bases and 7 bases, with 6 bases remaining between them. There are 12 residues in the CDR3. DNA for the CDR3: TGTGCCAGCAGCTTAGCAGGGGTTGAAGCTTTCTTT. Translating gives CASSLAGVEAFF. Variable domain in full (rest from reference TRBV7-9 and TRBJ1-1): DTGVSQNPRHKITKRGQNVTFRCDPISEHNRLYWYRQTLGQGPEFLTYFQNEAQLEKSRLLSDRFSAERPKGSFSTLEIQRTEQGDSAMYLCASSLAGVEAFFGQGTRLTVV.

CDR3 DNA sequence: TGTGCCAGCAGCTTAATGGCAGGGAACTATGGCTACACCTTC. Its translation is CASSLMAGNYGYTF. V usage is TRBV7-9 and J usage is TRBJ1-2, with a tentative D call TRBD1 (5 bases). The CDR3 totals 14 residues. Germline V gene lookup returns CDR1 SEHNR and CDR2 FQNEAQ (reference sequence). V was pared by 2 bases and J by 2 bases, with 9 bases between. Full variable domain (remainder filled in from reference TRBV7-9 and TRBJ1-2): DTGVSQNPRHKITKRGQNVTFRCDPISEHNRLYWYRQTLGQGPEFLTYFQNEAQLEKSRLLSDRFSAERPKGSFSTLEIQRTEQGDSAMYLCASSLMAGNYGYTFGSGTRLTVV.

The CDR3 reads CASSPRGGLGYTF. DNA of the CDR3: TGTGCCAGCAGTCCTCGAGGAGGGCTTGGCTACACCTTC. The rearrangement links TRBV6-5 to TRBJ1-2; no reliable D call. The CDR3 loop spans 13 amino acids. Trimming removed 5 bases from V and 7 bases from J, with 14 bases in between. CDR1 is MNHEY, CDR2 SVGAGI, per germline.

This clone turned up a few times. The V call is TRBV28, the J call TRBJ1-2, with no clear D. CDR1 and CDR2 (germline): MDHEN, SYDVKM. V dropped 4 bases and J dropped 8 bases, with 23 bases sitting between them. The CDR3 is 16 residues long. This chain's CDR3 is CASSSGPRRRFVGYTF. CDR3 in DNA: TGTGCCAGCAGTTCTGGGCCCCGTCGACGCTTCGTAGGCTACACCTTC.

The rearrangement uses TRBV4-1 and TRBJ1-1; TRBD1 might be the D (6 bases). V lost 0 bases, J lost 0 bases, and 11 bases lay in between. This CDR3 comprises 16 residues. The germline V gene has CDR1 MGHRA and CDR2 YSYEKL. Written as DNA, the CDR3 is TGCGCCAGCAGCCAAGATTTGGGGGCACTGAACACTGAAGCTTTCTTT. Its protein product is CASSQDLGALNTEAFF.

The chain joins TRBV7-8 to TRBJ2-7, with D perhaps given as TRBD1 or TRBD2 (6 bases each). The V gene's germline CDR1 is SGHVS and CDR2 FQNEAQ. Trimming took 5 bases from V and 6 from J, leaving 23 bases between them. This CDR3 is 16 amino acids long. CDR3 bases: TGTGCCAGCAGCAACCTTGGAAGGGGGGCCGGGGGCGAGCAGTACTTC. Translation gives CASSNLGRGAGGEQYF.

This chain joins TRBV7-8 and TRBJ1-5; no clear D. The ends were cut back, 1 base at V and 1 base at J, with 14 bases in the middle. This CDR3 is 17 amino acids long. Germline V gene lookup returns CDR1 SGHVS and CDR2 FQNEAQ. The CDR3 bases are TGTGCCAGCAGCTTAGTTCCCCCGGGGTTGAGCAATCAGCCCCAGCATTTT. Its protein is CASSLVPPGLSNQPQHF.

This clone was detected only a few times. This chain uses TRBV10-3 with TRBJ1-1; D may be TRBD1 (6 bases). Germline V gives CDR1 ENHRY, CDR2 SYGVKD. V lost 0 bases to trimming and J lost 6 bases, with 17 bases between them. The CDR3 runs 16 residues. The CDR3 DNA reads as TGTGCCATCAGTGAGTCGAAGGGACCAGAGGGGGCTGAAGCTTTCTTT. Its protein product is CAISESKGPEGAEAFF.

The chain couples TRBV7-2 to TRBJ1-3; no firm D call. Trimming cost V 0 bases and J 11 bases, with 14 bases left between them. The germline gives CDR1 SGHTA, CDR2 FQGNSA. The CDR3 runs 14 residues. The CDR3 loop is CASSLAGPPVPIYF. The CDR3 nucleotides are TGTGCCAGCAGCTTAGCTGGGCCCCCGGTCCCCATATATTTT.

The chain has TRBV5-4 and TRBJ2-7; 8 bases agree with TRBD2. From germline, CDR1 is SGHNT and CDR2 YYREEE (reference sequence). J gave up 6 bases and V 4 bases, and 6 bases lay outside the gene matches. CDR3 length: 13 amino acids. This CDR3 is CASSRRGGFEQYF. CDR3 coding DNA: TGTGCCAGCAGCCGCCGGGGGGGCTTCGAGCAGTACTTC.

The chain links TRBV19 to TRBJ1-3; TRBD1 might be the D (5 bases). V lost 8 bases and J lost 10, with 27 bases in between. The CDR3 is made up of 16 amino acids. Germline V gives CDR1 LNHDA, CDR2 SQIVND (reference sequence). The chain's CDR3 is CASLPGTGDPKATIYF. The CDR3 nucleotides are TGTGCCAGTCTCCCTGGGACCGGGGACCCCAAAGCGACCATATATTTT.

The rearrangement joins TRBV27 to TRBJ1-5; no clear D gene. Germline V lookup: CDR1 MNHEY, CDR2 SMNVEV (reference sequence). CDR3 length: 17 residues. Trimming cost V 9 bases and J 4 bases, with 25 bases left between them. The CDR3 spells CASMVDGRPLLNQPQHF. The CDR3 nucleotides read TGTGCCAGTATGGTGGACGGCAGGCCTTTGTTAAATCAGCCCCAGCATTTT.

The CDR3 loop is CASSPDRGETQYF. The CDR3 nucleotides read TGTGCCAGTAGCCCGGACAGGGGGGAGACCCAGTACTTC. The chain has TRBV19 and TRBJ2-5, with 10 bases matching TRBD1. Germline lookup yields CDR1 LNHDA and CDR2 SQIVND (reference sequence). The junction had 3 bases not matched to a gene; V was cut back by 6 bases and J by 5 bases. This CDR3 comprises 13 residues.

The V call is TRBV27, the J call TRBJ1-2; D call uncertain. This CDR3 comprises 17 residues. V dropped 8 bases and J dropped 4 bases, with 26 bases sitting between them. Germline assignment: CDR1 MNHEY and CDR2 SMNVEV (reference sequence). Here the CDR3 reads CASSLKGATAWGYGYTF. In DNA, the CDR3 is TGTGCCAGCTCCCTCAAGGGTGCCACGGCGTGGGGCTATGGCTACACCTTC.

The chain recombines TRBV7-9 with TRBJ1-1; no clear D. This CDR3 is 14 amino acids long. Germline V gives CDR1 SEHNR, CDR2 FQNEAQ (reference sequence). Trimming pared 1 base from V and 4 bases from J, leaving 10 bases between. The CDR3 region is CASSLVLGGTEAFF. Here the CDR3 DNA reads TGTGCCAGCAGCTTAGTCCTAGGAGGCACTGAAGCTTTCTTT.

V gene TRBV5-6 combines with J gene TRBJ1-5, with 7 bases fitting TRBD1. The CDR3 spans 14 residues. Trimming at V came to 4 bases and at J to 4 bases, leaving 5 bases not matched to a gene. Germline lookup yields CDR1 SGHDT and CDR2 YYEEEE. CDR3 nucleotide sequence: TGTGCCAGCAGCCAGACAGGGATTAATCAGCCCCAGCATTTT. Encoded protein: CASSQTGINQPQHF.

The V gene is TRBV4-1, the J gene TRBJ2-7; a weak D match, TRBD1 (6 bases). The CDR3 covers 13 residues. Trimming removed 1 base at V and 7 bases at J, with 11 bases between. Germline CDR1 reads MGHRA; CDR2 reads YSYEKL. CDR3 protein: CASSQVSQGEQYF. DNA for the CDR3: TGCGCCAGCAGCCAAGTCTCTCAGGGGGAGCAGTACTTC.

The chain joins TRBV19 to TRBJ1-5, with D uncertain. The CDR3 has 14 amino acids. V was clipped by 9 bases and J by 0 bases, with 12 bases between them. CDR1 is LNHDA, CDR2 SQIVND, per germline (reference sequence). CDR3 loop: CASDGRVSNQPQHF. In nucleotides, the CDR3 is TGTGCCAGCGACGGACGGGTTAGCAATCAGCCCCAGCATTTT.

This clone came up once. The J gene is TRBJ1-2, the V gene TRBV5-4; TRBD1 agrees at 7 bases. V lost 4 bases, J lost 1 base, and 13 bases stayed unmatched. Germline V gene data show CDR1 as SGHNT and CDR2 as YYREEE (reference sequence). The CDR3 is 17 amino acids. CDR3 coding DNA: TGTGCCAGCAGCCCCAGACAGGGAGGCATCAGTAACTATGGCTACACCTTC. The encoded protein is CASSPRQGGISNYGYTF.

This clone is termed medium-sized. The gene calls are TRBV4-1 and TRBJ1-4, with D maybe TRBD1 (5 bases). The CDR3 has 13 residues. Trimming removed 1 base at V and 5 bases at J, with 5 bases between. Germline CDR1 is MGHRA and CDR2 is YSYEKL. The chain's CDR3 is CASSQGGNEKLFF. In DNA form, the CDR3 reads TGCGCCAGCAGCCAAGGGGGGAATGAAAAACTGTTTTTT.